This TCR beta chain was recorded in a study of T cells in Graves' hyperthyroidism and ophthalmopathy. This clonotype was seen ten or more times. The blood was taken when hyperthyroidism was first diagnosed, before any ophthalmopathy symptoms showed up. From RNA transcripts, TCR beta CDR3 regions were amplified. First-round RT-PCR targeting the TCR CDR3 was performed with the HTBI primer set. Via MiXCR, TCRdb re-called the multiplex PCR reads, giving one row per CDR3 protein. There are 280,000 or so distinct CDR3 sequences in the sample; less than 30% occur only once, and 25% to 30% lies in the top ten. The source material was blood. The receptor was isolated from a middle-aged man with Graves' hyperthyroidism that later progressed to Graves' ophthalmopathy.

CDR3 sequence: CASSIDGTGQGVSGYTF. CDR3 DNA: TGTGCCAGTAGTATAGATGGTACGGGACAGGGGGTCTCTGGCTACACCTTC. The chain is built from TRBV19 and TRBJ1-2; 11 nucleotides agree with TRBD1. With 0 bases clipped from V and 7 bases from J, the junction kept 10 bases outside the gene matches. Germline CDR1 reads LNHDA; CDR2 reads SQIVND (reference sequence). The CDR3 extends over 17 amino acids.